This T cell receptor beta chain stems from a study of cytomegalovirus exposure and HLA in healthy donors. The study drew the donors from its approximately 120-subject validation cohort, separate from the 666-subject first cohort. Study-level findings and limits: Reported results showed that the classifier diagnosed cytomegalovirus status with high specificity and sensitivity.

V dropped 0 bases and J dropped 0 bases, with 10 bases sitting between them. Germline V gene data show CDR1 as LGHNA and CDR2 as YSLEER. The CDR3 loop spans 16 amino acids. Regarding this clone: Antigen unknown.

Sequencing used immunoSEQ multiplex PCR; TCRdb keeps in-frame clones, though not all of them. This sample has 200,000 to 250,000 clones, with roughly 84% found just once. The sequencing input was PBMCs. The receptor was derived from a woman younger than 45 in good health and CMV-seropositive. The chain joins TRBV4-3 to TRBJ2-3; D gene ambiguous. The CDR3 coding sequence is TGCGCCAGCAGCCAAGAGAGGAGCCTGAGCACAGATACGCAGTATTTT. Protein product: CASSQERSLSTDTQYF.